Listed here is a single T cell receptor beta chain. Its matching antigen is unknown. This CDR3 is also generated by other DNA sequences in the sample. These data belong to a study of shared clonotypes between healthy human individuals. Turning to the study itself: The donor pool was made up of a couple of women and three men aged 18 to 49. Three plates each covered CD4 naive and memory; CD8 naive two, CD8 memory one. Study-level findings and limits: Only a few donors were included, so the genetic and exposure-history diversity represented was limited.

Trimming took off 2 bases at V and 1 base at J, with 8 bases between the two ends. The CDR3 contains 14 residues. In germline, CDR1 is KGHSH, CDR2 LQKENI. Clones were sequenced by immunoSEQ multiplex PCR, and TCRdb holds only the in-frame ones, with some missing. There are fewer than 1.8 million clones in the sample; approximately 98.5% occur only once, and approximately 0.4% lies in the top ten. This chain connects TRBV18 to TRBJ2-5, with D possibly TRBD2 on 7 matching bases. The sequence came from a man aged 25-45 years in good health. The material sequenced was naive CD4+ T cells sorted from blood. As to subset: CD45RA+ positively selected. The CDR3 sequence is CASSPRGGQETQYF. The DNA of the CDR3 is TGTGCCAGCTCACCAAGGGGGGGCCAAGAGACCCAGTACTTC.